This T cell receptor beta chain was observed in a study of radiotherapy plus CTLA-4 blockade in lung cancer. V was cut by 4 bases and J by 0 bases, with 6 bases left in between. The germline V gene has CDR1 WSHSY and CDR2 SAAADI. CDR3 length: 14 amino acids. The protocol was immunoSEQ multiplex PCR, while the TCRdb copy is restricted to in-frame clones and leaves out a portion. The sample holds around 38,000 clones, 70% to 90% seen once. V and J are TRBV10-2 and TRBJ2-2; possibly TRBD2 for D (5 bases). This clonotype originated in a human donor with non-small cell lung cancer whose response to radiotherapy plus ipilimumab could not be evaluated. Sample: peripheral blood, taken from a patient treated with radiotherapy plus ipilimumab. In DNA, the CDR3 is TGCGCCAGCAGTGGGAGGTCGAACACCGGGGAGCTGTTTTTT. Its protein product is CASSGRSNTGELFF.